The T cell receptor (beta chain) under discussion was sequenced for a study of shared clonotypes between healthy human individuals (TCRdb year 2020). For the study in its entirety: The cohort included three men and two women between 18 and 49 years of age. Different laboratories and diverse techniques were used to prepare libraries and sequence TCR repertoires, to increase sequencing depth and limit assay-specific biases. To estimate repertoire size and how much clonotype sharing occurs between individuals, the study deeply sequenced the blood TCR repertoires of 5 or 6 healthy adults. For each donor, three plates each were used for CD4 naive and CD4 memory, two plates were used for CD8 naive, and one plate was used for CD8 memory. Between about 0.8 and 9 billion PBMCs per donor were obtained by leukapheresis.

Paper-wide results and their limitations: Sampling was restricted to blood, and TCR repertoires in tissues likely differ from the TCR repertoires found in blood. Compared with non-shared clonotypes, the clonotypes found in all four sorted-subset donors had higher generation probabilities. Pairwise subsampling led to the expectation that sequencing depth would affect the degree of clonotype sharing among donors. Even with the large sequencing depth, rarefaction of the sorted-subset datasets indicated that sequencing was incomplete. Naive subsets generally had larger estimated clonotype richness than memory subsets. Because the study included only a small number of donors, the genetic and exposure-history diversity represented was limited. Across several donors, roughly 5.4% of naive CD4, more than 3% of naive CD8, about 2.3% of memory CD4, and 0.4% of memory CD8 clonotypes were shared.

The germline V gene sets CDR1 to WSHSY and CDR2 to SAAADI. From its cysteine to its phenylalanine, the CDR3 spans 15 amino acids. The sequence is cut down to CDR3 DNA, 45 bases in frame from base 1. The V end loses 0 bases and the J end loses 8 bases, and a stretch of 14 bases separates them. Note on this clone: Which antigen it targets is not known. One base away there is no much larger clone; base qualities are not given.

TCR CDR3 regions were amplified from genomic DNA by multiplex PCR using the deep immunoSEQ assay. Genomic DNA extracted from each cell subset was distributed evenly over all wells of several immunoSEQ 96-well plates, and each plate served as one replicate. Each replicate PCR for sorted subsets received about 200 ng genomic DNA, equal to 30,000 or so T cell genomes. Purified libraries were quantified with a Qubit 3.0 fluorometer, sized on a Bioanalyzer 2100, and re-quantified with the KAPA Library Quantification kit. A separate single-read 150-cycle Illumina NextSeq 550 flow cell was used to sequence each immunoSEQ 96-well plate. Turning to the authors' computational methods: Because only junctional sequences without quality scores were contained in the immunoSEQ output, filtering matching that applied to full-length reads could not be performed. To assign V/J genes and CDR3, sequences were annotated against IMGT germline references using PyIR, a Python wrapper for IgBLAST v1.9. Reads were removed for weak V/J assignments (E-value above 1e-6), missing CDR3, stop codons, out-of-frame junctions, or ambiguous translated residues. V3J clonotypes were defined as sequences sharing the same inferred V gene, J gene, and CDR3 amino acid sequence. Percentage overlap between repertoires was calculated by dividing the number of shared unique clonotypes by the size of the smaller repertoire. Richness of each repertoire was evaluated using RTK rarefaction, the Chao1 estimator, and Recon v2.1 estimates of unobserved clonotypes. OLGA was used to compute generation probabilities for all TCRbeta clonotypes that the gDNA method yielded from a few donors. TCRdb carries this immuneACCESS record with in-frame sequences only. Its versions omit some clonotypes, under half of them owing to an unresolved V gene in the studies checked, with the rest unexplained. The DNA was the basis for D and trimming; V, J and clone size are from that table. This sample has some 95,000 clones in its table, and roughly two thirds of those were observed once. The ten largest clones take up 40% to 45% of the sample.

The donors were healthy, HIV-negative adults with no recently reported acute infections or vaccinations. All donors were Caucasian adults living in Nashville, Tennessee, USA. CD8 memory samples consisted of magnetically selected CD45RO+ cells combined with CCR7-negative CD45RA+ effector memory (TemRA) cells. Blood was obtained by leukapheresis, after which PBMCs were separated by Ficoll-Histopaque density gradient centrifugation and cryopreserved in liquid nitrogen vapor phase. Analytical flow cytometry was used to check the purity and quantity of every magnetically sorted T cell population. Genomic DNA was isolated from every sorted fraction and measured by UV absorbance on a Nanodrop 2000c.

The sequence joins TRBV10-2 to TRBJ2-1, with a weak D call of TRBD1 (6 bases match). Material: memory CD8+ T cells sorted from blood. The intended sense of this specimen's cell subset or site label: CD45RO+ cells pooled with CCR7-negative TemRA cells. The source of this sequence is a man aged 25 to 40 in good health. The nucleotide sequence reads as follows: TGCGCCAGCAGTGAGTCGAACCAGGGGTGGGATGAGCAGTTCTTC. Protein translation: CASSESNQGWDEQFF.